These 10 T cell receptor beta chains came from one sample sequenced in a study of patients and donors after allogeneic stem cell transplantation. TCRdb reprocessed the RT-PCR reads via MiXCR and lists one record per CDR3 protein. The sample records around 240,000 distinct CDR3 sequences, around an eighth being singletons. Material for sequencing was blood, either unsorted or a sorted T cell fraction (not recorded which). The source is a human donor who was either an allogeneic HSCT recipient or a stem cell or donor lymphocyte infusion donor (not recorded which). It is not recorded whose cells these are; they may come from a transplant donor.

This clonotype came up a few times. The V and J genes are TRBV25-1 and TRBJ1-6; possibly TRBD1 for D (5 bases). The V gene lost 4 bases and the J gene lost 9 bases, with 13 bases spanning the gap. The germline CDR1 and CDR2 sequences are MGHDK and SYGVNS. The CDR3 runs 14 residues. CDR3 nucleotide sequence: TGTGCCAGCAGTGGTCCAGGGTGGACTTCACCCCTCCACTTT. Its translation is CASSGPGWTSPLHF.

This clonotype was found many times. CDR3 sequence (DNA): TGTGCCAGCTCACCACAGGAAGGAAAGACCCAGTACTTC. Its protein product is CASSPQEGKTQYF. V gene TRBV18 combines with J gene TRBJ2-5, with D uncertain. Trimming pared 1 base from V and 6 bases from J, leaving 9 bases between. CDR1 and CDR2 from the germline V gene are KGHSH and LQKENI. The CDR3 covers 13 residues.

The chain carries TRBV5-8 and TRBJ2-1; 8 positions match TRBD2. CDR3 length equals 16 residues. V trimming: 1 base; J trimming: 0 bases; junction bases outside the gene matches: 3. Germline CDR1 SGHTS, CDR2 YDEGEE. For the CDR3, the DNA is TGTGCCAGCAGCTTGTCGGGAGGGCCCTCCTACAATGAGCAGTTCTTC. Protein product: CASSLSGGPSYNEQFF.

This clonotype was seen at least ten times. This chain connects TRBV5-1 to TRBJ2-2; D gene uncertain. Germline CDR1 reads SGHRS; CDR2 reads YFSETQ. The V gene lost 0 bases and the J gene lost 7 bases, with 10 bases spanning the gap. This CDR3 comprises 14 residues. CDR3: CASSLVMDVGELFF. CDR3 nucleotide sequence: TGCGCCAGCAGCTTGGTTATGGATGTCGGGGAGCTGTTTTTT.

The chain's CDR3 is CASRSGPGGGQPQHF. DNA for the CDR3: TGTGCCAGCAGGTCAGGGCCCGGGGGAGGTCAGCCCCAGCATTTT. V gene TRBV6-1 combines with J gene TRBJ1-5, with D possibly matching TRBD1 (5 bases). V was trimmed by 6 bases and J by 6 bases, leaving 18 bases between them. CDR1 and CDR2 from the germline V gene are MNHNS and SASEGT. The length of the CDR3 is 15 residues.

The V and J genes are TRBV20-1 and TRBJ2-7; a weak D match, TRBD2 (6 bases). CDR3 size: 15 residues. Germline loops: CDR1 DFQATT, CDR2 SNEGSKA (reference sequence). The V end lost 0 bases, the J end lost 3 bases, and 15 bases lay between the germline ends. The CDR3 bases are TGCAGTGCTAGAGATTGGGAGCGGGCCAACTACGAGCAGTACTTC. Translated: CSARDWERANYEQYF.

In its sample, this clonotype was seen a few times. The CDR3 coding sequence is TGTGCCAGCAGCCTTTCAAGTACGAACACCGGGGAGCTGTTTTTT. Encoded protein: CASSLSSTNTGELFF. This rearrangement joins TRBV5-5 to TRBJ2-2; D gene unclear. Germline V gene sequence: CDR1 SGHKS, CDR2 YYEKEE (reference sequence). The CDR3 has 15 amino acids. Trimming took 4 bases from V and 0 from J, leaving 10 bases between them.

This clonotype was seen more than once but under ten times. The chain recombines TRBV7-2 with TRBJ2-3, with D perhaps matching TRBD2 (5 bases). This CDR3 is built from 15 residues. V lost 4 bases to trimming and J lost 4 bases, with 15 bases between them. CDR1 is SGHTA, CDR2 FQGNSA, per germline. CDR3 bases: TGTGCCAGCAGCTGGCTCGAGGGCCGTGCAGATACGCAGTATTTT. Protein: CASSWLEGRADTQYF.

In this sample, this clonotype turned up a few times. CDR3 nucleotide sequence: TGTGCCAGCAGCCAAGACGGACTAGCGGGAGTAGAGCAGTTCTTC. It specifies CASSQDGLAGVEQFF. The V and J genes are TRBV3-1 and TRBJ2-1, with 13 bases fitting TRBD2. The CDR3 totals 15 residues. Germline lookup yields CDR1 LGHDT and CDR2 YNNKEL (reference sequence). J lost 10 bases, V lost 0 bases, and 3 bases had no gene match.

This clonotype was counted at least ten times. The chain has TRBV10-3 and TRBJ2-1; D is possibly TRBD1 (6 bases). Trimming stripped 3 bases from V and 5 bases from J, with 20 bases between. The CDR3 covers 17 residues. CDR1 ENHRY and CDR2 SYGVKD come from the germline V gene. The CDR3 nucleotides are TGTGCCATCAGTGATCAATTGAGGGGGAGTATAAACAATGAGCAGTTCTTC. Its protein product is CAISDQLRGSINNEQFF.